The 14 T cell receptor beta chains below come from one sample, sequenced in a study of shared clonotypes between healthy human individuals. Measured with immunoSEQ multiplex PCR; TCRdb has only the in-frame clones, and not every one. The sample shows millions of clones, about 93% of them seen only once. Selected positively for CCR7 and CD45RO-negative, naive CD8 cells excluded terminally differentiated effector memory CD45RA+ cells. Sequencing was performed on naive CD8+ T cells from PBMCs. Receptors were obtained from a man between 18 and 29 years old in good health. Some clones in this sample may be carry-over from other donors' samples.

This chain connects TRBV7-3 to TRBJ2-7, with D perhaps matching TRBD1 (5 bases). The V gene lost 2 bases and the J gene lost 1 base, with 9 bases spanning the gap. The CDR3 extends over 14 amino acids. Germline V CDR1 and CDR2: SGHTA, FQGTGA. CDR3 protein: CASSLGPGSYEQYF. Here the CDR3 DNA reads TGTGCCAGCAGCTTAGGTCCAGGGTCCTACGAGCAGTACTTC.

This chain joins TRBV9 and TRBJ2-1, with a tentative D call TRBD2 (6 bases). V was clipped by 9 bases and J by 4 bases, with 20 bases between them. CDR3 length equals 15 residues. CDR1 is SGDLS, CDR2 YYNGEE, per germline. CDR3 DNA sequence: TGTGCCACCTCGAATCGGGCGGGACCTTACAATGAGCAGTTCTTC. It is translated as CATSNRAGPYNEQFF.

In DNA form, the CDR3 reads TGTGCCACCAGCAGATCTGGTCAGACAGATACGCAGTATTTT. It translates to CATSRSGQTDTQYF. V and J are TRBV15 and TRBJ2-3, with unresolved D. Germline V gene sequence: CDR1 LNHNV, CDR2 YYDKDF (reference sequence). Trimming cost V 2 bases and J 3 bases, with 9 bases left between them. This CDR3 is built from 14 residues.

Details on this clone: Additional DNA sequences in this sample encode the identical CDR3. The chain uses TRBV28 and TRBJ1-5; the D gene is possibly TRBD1 (5 bases). Germline CDR1 MDHEN, CDR2 SYDVKM. Trimming took off 6 bases at V and 4 bases at J, with 10 bases between the two ends. The CDR3 has 13 residues. CDR3 coding DNA: TGTGCCAGCAGCGCCGGGGGGAATCAGCCCCAGCATTTT. Its translation: CASSAGGNQPQHF.

This clone was counted once. V usage is TRBV15 and J usage is TRBJ2-1; D might be TRBD1 (5 bases). The CDR3 runs to 14 residues. Looked up from germline, CDR1 is LNHNV and CDR2 is YYDKDF (reference sequence). Between the trimmed V and J ends, which lost 4 bases and 8 bases, there was a span of 15 bases. CDR3 coding DNA: TGTGCCACCAGCATAGGGGCCGGCGTCGATGAGCAGTTCTTC. It encodes CATSIGAGVDEQFF.

The chain links TRBV7-9 to TRBJ2-2, with 8 nucleotides matching TRBD1. J gave up 5 bases and V 5 bases, and 4 bases lay outside the gene matches. In germline, CDR1 is SEHNR, CDR2 FQNEAQ (reference sequence). The length of the CDR3 is 14 residues. CDR3 nucleotides: TGTGCCAGCAGCAACCGACAGGGGACCGGGGAGCTGTTTTTT. Encoded protein: CASSNRQGTGELFF.

This clone occurred once. The J gene is TRBJ1-1, the V gene TRBV19; D perhaps matches TRBD1 (6 bases). The V gene lost 7 bases and the J gene lost 10 bases, with 22 bases spanning the gap. The CDR3 length is 14 residues. Germline loops: CDR1 LNHDA, CDR2 SQIVND (reference sequence). CDR3 residues: CASTIWGGGASAFF. The CDR3 coding sequence is TGTGCCAGTACCATTTGGGGCGGGGGCGCATCAGCTTTCTTT.

The chain recombines TRBV15 with TRBJ2-7, with 8 positions matching TRBD2. The CDR3 is 17 amino acids. V lost 1 base to trimming and J lost 2 bases; unmatched junction nucleotides: 10. CDR1 and CDR2 from the germline V gene are LNHNV and YYDKDF (reference sequence). CDR3 nucleotide sequence: TGTGCCACCAGCAGAGGGCCCCCGGGGGGGGTGACCTACGAGCAGTACTTC. Translated: CATSRGPPGGVTYEQYF.

This clone was detected only once. The gene calls are TRBV30 and TRBJ2-7; 9 nucleotides align to TRBD1. The CDR3 extends over 14 amino acids. The ends lost 8 bases at V and 4 bases at J; junction bases unmatched: 12. Germline V lookup: CDR1 GTSNPN, CDR2 SVGIG (reference sequence). CDR3 DNA: TGTGCCGGAGAATGGGACAGGGAAGGTTACGAGCAGTACTTC. As protein: CAGEWDREGYEQYF.

The chain carries TRBV7-8 and TRBJ1-1; D not resolved. V was cut by 3 bases and J by 2 bases, with 16 bases left in between. The CDR3 spans 16 residues. The germline V gene encodes CDR1 SGHVS and CDR2 FQNEAQ. CDR3 sequence reads: CASSLVRGGGNTEAFF. The CDR3 nucleotides read TGTGCCAGCAGCTTGGTTCGGGGAGGCGGAAACACTGAAGCTTTCTTT.

The chain joins TRBV7-9 to TRBJ2-7; tentatively, D is TRBD2 (6 bases). Trimming removed 4 bases at V and 5 bases at J, with 15 bases between. CDR1 and CDR2 from the germline V gene are SEHNR and FQNEAQ (reference sequence). This CDR3 region has 14 residues. The CDR3 loop is CASSSGGGSDEQYF. CDR3 bases: TGTGCCAGCAGCTCCGGTGGGGGGAGCGACGAGCAGTACTTC.

This clone was recorded only once. The V and J genes are TRBV2 and TRBJ1-1; D perhaps matches TRBD1 (6 bases). In germline, CDR1 is SNHLY, CDR2 FYNNEI. CDR3 length: 16 amino acids. V was cut by 5 bases and J by 1 base, with 17 bases left in between. CDR3 region: CASSPKRGGRNTEAFF. Here the CDR3 DNA reads TGTGCCAGCAGTCCCAAAAGGGGGGGCAGGAACACTGAAGCTTTCTTT.

The chain uses TRBV29-1 and TRBJ2-2; D remains unclear. CDR1 and CDR2 from the germline V gene are SQVTM and ANQGSEA. V gave up 5 bases and J gave up 2 bases, with 0 bases separating them. The CDR3 runs to 10 residues. This chain's CDR3 is CSVNTGELFF. The CDR3 DNA sequence: TGCAGCGTTAACACCGGGGAGCTGTTTTTT.

The CDR3 loop reads CASSQAVLGLPDTEQYF. Written as DNA, the CDR3 is TGCGCCAGCAGCCAAGCCGTTCTGGGTTTACCCGATACCGAGCAGTACTTC. This chain links TRBV4-1 with TRBJ2-7, with D uncertain. V gave up 1 base and J gave up 6 bases, with 22 bases separating them. CDR1 and CDR2 from the germline V gene are MGHRA and YSYEKL. CDR3 length: 17 residues.